These 18 T cell receptor beta chains share one sample of origin, sequenced in a study of Graves' ophthalmopathy and Graves' hyperthyroidism. RNA transcripts were the source from which TCR beta CDR3 regions were amplified. First-round RT-PCR used HTBI primers; second-round multiplex PCR followed. Via MiXCR, TCRdb re-called the multiplex PCR reads, giving one row per CDR3 protein. In the table there are some 250,000 distinct CDR3 sequences, around 42% of which are singletons. The sequenced material came from peripheral blood. These receptors all come from an adult man with Graves' ophthalmopathy.

Only a few counts were recorded for this clonotype. The rearrangement joins TRBV29-1 to TRBJ1-1; D not resolved. The CDR3 is 13 residues long. V was trimmed by 7 bases and J by 4 bases, leaving 16 bases between them. The germline gives CDR1 SQVTM, CDR2 ANQGSEA. This chain's CDR3 is CSAGRWVGTEAFF. The CDR3 region has the DNA TGCAGCGCCGGACGGTGGGTGGGCACTGAAGCTTTCTTT.

This chain connects TRBV5-4 to TRBJ2-7; 7 nucleotides agree with TRBD2. CDR1 and CDR2 from the germline V gene are SGHNT and YYREEE (reference sequence). The CDR3 loop spans 14 amino acids. V dropped 4 bases and J dropped 0; count of bases not matched to a gene: 4. The CDR3 DNA is TGTGCCAGCAGCCACCGACTAGCCTCCTACGAGCAGTACTTC. It specifies CASSHRLASYEQYF. Drawing the rest from reference TRBV5-4 and TRBJ2-7, the complete variable domain is ETGVTQSPTHLIKTRGQQVTLRCSSQSGHNTVSWYQQALGQGPQFIFQYYREEENGRGNFPPRFSGLQFPNYSSELNVNALELDDSALYLCASSHRLASYEQYFGPGTRLTVT.

This clonotype was seen a handful of times. The chain combines TRBV9 with TRBJ1-6; D unclear. Trimming pared 0 bases from V and 9 bases from J, leaving 13 bases between. In germline, CDR1 is SGDLS, CDR2 YYNGEE. CDR3 length: 15 residues. The CDR3 region is CASSVGKGRISPLHF. The DNA of the CDR3 is TGTGCCAGCAGCGTAGGTAAAGGGAGGATTTCACCCCTCCACTTT.

The chain carries TRBV25-1 and TRBJ2-7, with 7 bases lining up with TRBD1. The trim removed 8 bases at V and 3 bases at J, leaving 16 bases unmatched. Germline V CDR1 and CDR2: MGHDK, SYGVNS. The CDR3 is 16 residues long. Written as DNA, the CDR3 is TGTGCCAGCTCACCAACCCGGACAGGAATGGGCTACGAGCAGTACTTC. It translates to CASSPTRTGMGYEQYF.

The gene calls are TRBV20-1 and TRBJ1-1, with 7 bases aligning to TRBD1. The length of the CDR3 is 12 residues. The germline gives CDR1 DFQATT, CDR2 SNEGSKA (reference sequence). V trimming: 6 bases; J trimming: 1 base; junction bases outside the gene matches: 2. DNA for the CDR3: TGCAGTGCAAGACAGGGGAACACTGAAGCTTTCTTT. Translated: CSARQGNTEAFF.

On this clonotype itself: Since no conserved phenylalanine or tryptophan closes the CDR3, a read error is the likely cause. The DNA is omitted, as the CDR3 cannot be located on it reliably, and the CDR3 follows TCRdb's listing. The rearrangement links TRBV20-1 to TRBJ2-5; TRBD2, the table's D call, was not compared with the DNA. 8 amino acids form the CDR3, both terminal residues included. Germline V gives CDR1 DFQATT, CDR2 SNEGSKA (reference sequence). The CDR3 spells CSARDVGL.

The chain uses TRBV4-1 and TRBJ2-7; tentatively, D is TRBD2 (5 bases). Germline V lookup: CDR1 MGHRA, CDR2 YSYEKL. The CDR3 totals 15 residues. V lost 1 base and J lost 3, with 13 bases in between. The CDR3 DNA reads TGCGCCAGCAGCCAAGGAACTAGTCGGGACTACGAGCAGTACTTC. Its protein product is CASSQGTSRDYEQYF.

This clonotype was seen only once. This sequence joins TRBV12-3 or TRBV12-4 and TRBJ2-2; 12 bases agree with TRBD2. The CDR3 has 18 amino acids. V shed 5 bases, J shed 3 bases, and the junction held 10 bases outside the gene matches. The CDR3 here is CASSRRTSGNVDTGELFF. In DNA form, the CDR3 reads TGTGCCAGCAGTCGCCGGACTAGCGGGAACGTTGACACCGGGGAGCTGTTTTTT.

The chain is built from TRBV12-3 or TRBV12-4 and TRBJ2-3; D ambiguous. The V end was cut by 6 bases, the J end by 2 bases, with 6 bases between. The CDR3 totals 12 residues. The CDR3 DNA reads as TGTGCCAGCAGACGAGACACAGATACGCAGTATTTT. Protein product: CASRRDTDTQYF.

This clonotype appeared once. The chain joins TRBV7-8 to TRBJ1-2, with TRBD1 matching 10 bases. Trimming removed 4 bases from V and 7 bases from J; junction bases left unmatched: 9. The CDR3 runs to 15 residues. Germline CDR1 SGHVS, CDR2 FQNEAQ. This chain's CDR3 is CASSSRTGGVGGYTF. CDR3 in DNA: TGTGCCAGCAGCTCTCGGACAGGGGGAGTTGGTGGCTACACCTTC.

This chain connects TRBV2 to TRBJ2-2; 7 positions agree with TRBD2. After removal of 6 bases from V and 11 bases from J, the junction contained 12 bases not matched to a gene. The CDR3 runs 14 residues. Germline CDR1 SNHLY, CDR2 FYNNEI. The CDR3 is CASRDRGVPLELFF. CDR3 DNA sequence: TGTGCCAGCAGGGACCGGGGGGTCCCATTAGAGCTGTTTTTT.

The chain couples TRBV15 to TRBJ1-2, with 9 bases fitting TRBD1. The germline V gene has CDR1 LNHNV and CDR2 YYDKDF (reference sequence). The CDR3 loop spans 14 amino acids. The V segment lost 4 bases and the J segment 4 bases; nucleotides outside the gene matches: 4. The CDR3 here is CATSKDRGIYGYTF. The CDR3 nucleotides are TGTGCCACCAGCAAAGACAGGGGGATCTATGGCTACACCTTC.

By share, this clonotype ranks as medium-sized. The chain uses TRBV10-3 and TRBJ2-7; perhaps TRBD2 as D (6 bases). This CDR3 region has 15 residues. Germline CDR1 reads ENHRY; CDR2 reads SYGVKD. V was pared by 4 bases and J by 4 bases, with 17 bases between. The CDR3 region is CAISVTGALGYEQYF. The CDR3 DNA follows: TGTGCCATCAGTGTCACGGGAGCCCTGGGGTACGAGCAGTACTTC.

This chain uses TRBV5-5 with TRBJ2-7; D not certain. Germline CDR1 SGHKS, CDR2 YYEKEE (reference sequence). CDR3 length: 14 residues. V gave up 5 bases and J gave up 7 bases, with 19 bases separating them. The CDR3 reads CASSPGPSSREQYF. CDR3 bases: TGTGCCAGCAGTCCCGGGCCTTCCTCGCGGGAGCAGTACTTC.

The chain employs TRBV5-1 and TRBJ2-7; D perhaps matches TRBD1 (6 bases). The CDR3 extends over 14 amino acids. CDR1 and CDR2 from the germline V gene are SGHRS and YFSETQ. Trimming removed 3 bases from V and 4 bases from J, with 14 bases in between. In DNA, the CDR3 is TGCGCCAGCAGCTCGGACGGGACATCTTACGAGCAGTACTTC. As protein: CASSSDGTSYEQYF.

There are many counts of this clonotype. V gene TRBV14 combines with J gene TRBJ1-2; D not certain. Germline V gene lookup returns CDR1 SGHDN and CDR2 FVKESK. The V end was cut by 1 base, the J end by 8 bases, with 11 bases between. The CDR3 totals 13 residues. CDR3 loop: CASSQGRAEGYTF. In DNA, the CDR3 is TGTGCCAGCAGCCAAGGAAGGGCAGAAGGCTACACCTTC.

The chain carries TRBV20-1 and TRBJ2-5, with unresolved D. Germline lookup yields CDR1 DFQATT and CDR2 SNEGSKA (reference sequence). V lost 0 bases, J lost 5 bases, and 13 bases lay in between. The CDR3 runs 14 residues. Here the CDR3 DNA reads TGCAGTGCTAGAGATCGTCCTAGTCGGGAGACCCAGTACTTC. Its translation is CSARDRPSRETQYF.

The table lists this clonotype with a few counts. The genes are TRBV24-1 and TRBJ2-7; D call uncertain. The ends were cut back, 2 bases at V and 2 bases at J, with 9 bases in the middle. The germline V gene encodes CDR1 KGHDR and CDR2 SFDVKD. The CDR3 has 14 residues. The CDR3 DNA follows: TGTGCCACCAGTGATTCCTACTTCGCCTACGAGCAGTACTTC. Protein product: CATSDSYFAYEQYF.